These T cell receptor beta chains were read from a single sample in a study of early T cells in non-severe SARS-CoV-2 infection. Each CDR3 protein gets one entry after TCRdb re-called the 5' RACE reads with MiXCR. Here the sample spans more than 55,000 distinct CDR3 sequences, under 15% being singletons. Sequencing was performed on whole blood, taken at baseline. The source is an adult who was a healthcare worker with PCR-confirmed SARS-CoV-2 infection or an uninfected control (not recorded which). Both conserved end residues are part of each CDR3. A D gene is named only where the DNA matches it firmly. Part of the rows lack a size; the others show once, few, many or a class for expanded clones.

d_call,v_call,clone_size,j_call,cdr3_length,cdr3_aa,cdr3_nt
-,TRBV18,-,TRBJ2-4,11,CASSEEDIQYF,TGTGCCAGCTCAGAGGAAGACATTCAGTACTTC
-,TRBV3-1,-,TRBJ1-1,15,CASSQESHMNTEAFF,TGTGCCAGCAGCCAAGAATCGCACATGAACACTGAAGCTTTCTTT
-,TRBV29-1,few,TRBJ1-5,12,CSVGGGEQPQHF,TGCAGCGTTGGTGGGGGCGAACAGCCCCAGCATTTT
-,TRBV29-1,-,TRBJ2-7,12,CSVRLSGYEQYF,TGCAGCGTTCGGTTATCCGGCTACGAGCAGTACTTC
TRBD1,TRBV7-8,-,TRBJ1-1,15,CASSLLTGENTEAFF,TGTGCCAGCAGCCTCCTGACAGGGGAGAACACTGAAGCTTTCTTT
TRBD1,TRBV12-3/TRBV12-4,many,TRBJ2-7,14,CASSTRQGTHEQYF,TGTGCCAGCAGTACCCGACAGGGGACCCACGAGCAGTACTTC
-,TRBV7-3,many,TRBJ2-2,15,CASSSYGGKTGELFF,TGTGCCAGCAGCTCCTACGGGGGAAAGACCGGGGAGCTGTTTTTT
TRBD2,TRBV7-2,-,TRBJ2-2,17,CASSRPSGGSNTGELFF,TGTGCCAGCAGCCGACCTAGCGGGGGTTCGAACACCGGGGAGCTGTTTTTT
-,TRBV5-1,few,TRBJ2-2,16,CASSLPETGNTGELFF,TGCGCCAGCAGCTTGCCCGAGACAGGGAACACCGGGGAGCTGTTTTTT
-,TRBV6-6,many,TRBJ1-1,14,CASSLRGLDTEAFF,TGTGCCAGCAGCCTCAGGGGCCTGGACACTGAAGCTTTCTTT
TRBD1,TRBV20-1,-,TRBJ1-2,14,CSAKVTGNAAGYTF,TGCAGTGCTAAGGTGACAGGGAATGCCGCTGGCTACACCTTC
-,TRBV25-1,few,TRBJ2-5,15,CASSEEYRAEGAQYF,TGTGCCAGCAGTGAAGAATACAGAGCAGAGGGTGCCCAGTACTTC
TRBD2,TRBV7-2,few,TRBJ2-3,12,CASSPLAVHKYF,TGTGCCAGCAGCCCCCTAGCGGTCCACAAGTATTTT
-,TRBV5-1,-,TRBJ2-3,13,CASSRGNTDTQYF,TGCGCCAGCAGCAGGGGGAACACAGATACGCAGTATTTT
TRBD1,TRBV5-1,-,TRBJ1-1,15,CASSYQGAENTEAFF,TGCGCCAGCAGCTACCAGGGGGCGGAGAACACTGAAGCTTTCTTT
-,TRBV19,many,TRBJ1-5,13,CASTQGNNQPQHF,TGTGCCAGTACCCAGGGTAACAATCAGCCCCAGCATTTT
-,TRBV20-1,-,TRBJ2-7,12,CSASETSYEQYF,TGCAGTGCGTCGGAAACCTCCTACGAGCAGTACTTC
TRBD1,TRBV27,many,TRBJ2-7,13,CASSPRQGYEQYF,TGTGCCAGCAGTCCACGACAGGGTTACGAGCAGTACTTC
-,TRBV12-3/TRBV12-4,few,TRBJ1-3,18,CASSSTLSSLSSGNTIYF,TGTGCCAGCAGCTCTACCCTCAGTAGCTTGAGCTCTGGAAACACCATATATTTT
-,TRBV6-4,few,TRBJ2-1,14,CASSPGGEYNEQFF,TGTGCCAGCAGTCCTGGGGGAGAGTACAATGAGCAGTTCTTC
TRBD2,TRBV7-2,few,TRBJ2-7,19,CASSGTTALTSGRAGEQYF,TGTGCCAGCAGCGGGACCACCGCTTTGACTAGCGGGAGGGCCGGCGAGCAGTACTTC
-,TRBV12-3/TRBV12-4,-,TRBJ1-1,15,CASSIPQGDGTEVFF,TGTGCCAGCAGTATACCACAGGGAGACGGCACTGAAGTTTTCTTT
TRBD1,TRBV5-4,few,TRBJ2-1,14,CASSLGPDRDEQFF,TGTGCCAGCAGCTTGGGGCCCGACAGGGATGAGCAGTTCTTC
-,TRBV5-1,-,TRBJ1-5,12,CASIRGNQPQHF,TGCGCCAGCATTAGAGGCAATCAGCCCCAGCATTTT
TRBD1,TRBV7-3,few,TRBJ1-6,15,CASSRWGQGDSPLHF,TGTGCCAGCAGCCGTTGGGGACAGGGAGACTCACCCCTCCACTTT
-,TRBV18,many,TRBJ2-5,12,CASSPEQETQYF,TGTGCCAGCTCACCCGAGCAAGAGACCCAGTACTTC
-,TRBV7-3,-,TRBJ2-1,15,CASRESGGLENEQFF,TGTGCCAGCAGAGAATCCGGTGGGCTGGAGAATGAGCAGTTCTTC
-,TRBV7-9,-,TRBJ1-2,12,CASSLNGVYYTF,TGTGCCAGCAGCTTAAATGGGGTGTACTACACCTTC
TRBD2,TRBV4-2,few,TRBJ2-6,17,CASSQEGLATGANVLTF,TGTGCCAGCAGCCAAGAGGGACTAGCTACCGGGGCCAACGTCCTGACTTTC
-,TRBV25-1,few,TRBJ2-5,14,CASSEYETEETQYF,TGTGCCAGCAGTGAATATGAGACGGAAGAGACCCAGTACTTC
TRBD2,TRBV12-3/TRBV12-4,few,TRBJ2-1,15,CASSPGLAGEIEQFF,TGTGCCAGCAGCCCGGGACTAGCGGGAGAAATTGAGCAGTTCTTC
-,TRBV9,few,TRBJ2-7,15,CASSVGAGKSYEQYF,TGTGCCAGCAGCGTAGGTGCAGGGAAATCCTACGAGCAGTACTTC
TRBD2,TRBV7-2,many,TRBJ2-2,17,CASSLDRLAGNTGELFF,TGTGCCAGCAGCTTAGACCGACTAGCGGGTAACACCGGGGAGCTGTTTTTT
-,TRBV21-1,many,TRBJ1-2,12,CASSKANYGYTF,TGTGCCAGCAGCAAAGCAAACTATGGCTACACCTTC
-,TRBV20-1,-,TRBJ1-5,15,CSARPEAGPNQPQHF,TGCAGTGCTAGACCAGAAGCAGGGCCCAATCAGCCCCAGCATTTT
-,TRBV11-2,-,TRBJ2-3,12,CASSLVADTQYF,TGTGCCAGCAGCTTAGTGGCGGATACGCAGTATTTT
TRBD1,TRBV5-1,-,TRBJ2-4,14,CASSFRGQGNIQYF,TGCGCCAGCAGCTTCAGAGGACAGGGAAACATTCAGTACTTC
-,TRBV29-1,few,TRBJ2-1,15,CSVGGRDTIYNEQFF,TGCAGCGTAGGGGGACGGGACACGATCTACAATGAGCAGTTCTTC
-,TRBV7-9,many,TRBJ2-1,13,CANSEGANNEQFF,TGTGCCAACAGTGAGGGAGCGAACAATGAGCAGTTCTTC
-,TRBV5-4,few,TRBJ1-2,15,CASSFIGFRDYGYTF,TGTGCCAGCAGCTTTATAGGGTTCCGGGACTATGGCTACACCTTC
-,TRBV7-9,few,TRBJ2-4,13,CASSLVDENIQYF,TGTGCCAGCAGCTTAGTCGATGAAAACATTCAGTACTTC
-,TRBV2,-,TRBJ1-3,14,CASIWTFSGNTIYF,TGTGCCAGCATTTGGACTTTCTCTGGAAACACCATATATTTT
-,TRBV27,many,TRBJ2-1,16,CASSLLGGGGYNEQFF,TGTGCCAGCAGTTTATTAGGCGGTGGGGGTTACAATGAGCAGTTCTTC
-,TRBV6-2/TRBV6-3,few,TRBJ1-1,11,CASWGRPSAFF,TGTGCCAGTTGGGGGAGGCCTTCAGCTTTCTTT
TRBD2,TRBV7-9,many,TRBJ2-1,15,CASSPGTSATNEQFF,TGTGCCAGCAGTCCCGGGACTAGCGCGACCAATGAGCAGTTCTTC
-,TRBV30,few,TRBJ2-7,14,CAWSGHGWGGEQYF,TGTGCCTGGAGTGGGCACGGCTGGGGAGGCGAGCAGTACTTC
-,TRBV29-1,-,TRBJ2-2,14,CSVGDNSNTGELFF,TGCAGCGTTGGAGACAACTCGAACACCGGGGAGCTGTTTTTT
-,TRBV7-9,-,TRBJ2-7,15,CASSSVPSRDYEQYF,TGTGCCAGCAGCTCCGTACCGTCCCGGGACTACGAGCAGTACTTC
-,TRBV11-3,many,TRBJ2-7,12,CASRDPPGEQYF,TGTGCCAGCAGAGACCCCCCCGGAGAGCAGTACTTC
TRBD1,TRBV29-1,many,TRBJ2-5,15,CSVDGQGIGVETQYF,TGCAGCGTTGACGGACAGGGTATAGGAGTGGAGACCCAGTACTTC
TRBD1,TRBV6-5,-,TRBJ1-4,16,CASSYSPRGAGEKLFF,TGTGCCAGCAGTTACTCTCCCAGGGGGGCCGGTGAAAAACTGTTTTTT
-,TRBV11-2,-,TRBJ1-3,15,CASSHGLTSGNTIYF,TGTGCCAGCAGCCACGGGTTAACATCTGGAAACACCATATATTTT
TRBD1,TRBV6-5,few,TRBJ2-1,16,CASSFSGQGAGNEQFF,TGTGCCAGCAGTTTCAGCGGACAGGGGGCAGGGAATGAGCAGTTCTTC
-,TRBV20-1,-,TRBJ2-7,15,CSARDTHQPPYEQYF,TGCAGTGCTAGAGATACCCATCAGCCCCCCTACGAGCAGTACTTC
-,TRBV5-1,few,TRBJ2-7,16,CASSSGDRSRTYEQYF,TGCGCCAGCAGCTCCGGGGACCGATCACGAACCTACGAGCAGTACTTC
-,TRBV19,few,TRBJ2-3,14,CASSIQPLTDTQYF,TGTGCCAGTAGTATTCAACCGCTAACAGATACGCAGTATTTT
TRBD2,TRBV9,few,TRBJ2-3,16,CASSVDSGGKRDTQYF,TGTGCCAGCAGCGTAGACAGCGGGGGGAAGAGAGATACGCAGTATTTT
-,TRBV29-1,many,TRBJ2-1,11,CSVERGNEQFF,TGCAGCGTTGAACGGGGCAATGAGCAGTTCTTC
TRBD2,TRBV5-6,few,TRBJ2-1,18,CASSLALGEAGGPDEQFF,TGTGCCAGCAGCTTGGCCCTCGGCGAAGCGGGGGGGCCGGATGAGCAGTTCTTC
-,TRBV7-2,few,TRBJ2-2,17,CASSLQGPQTLTGELFF,TGTGCCAGCAGCTTACAAGGTCCACAAACTTTAACCGGGGAGCTGTTTTTT